This T cell receptor (beta chain) was retrieved from a study of OX40 agonist ivuxolimab in advanced cancers. Study conclusions and caveats: Among the nonresponders, some also had low normalized T-cell clonal expansion. The 0.1-3.0 mg/kg partial responders had among the lowest clonal expansion.

Points on this clone: Its cognate antigen is unknown.

Enrollment shut out patients with autoimmune disease history or systemic immunosuppression. Measured with immunoSEQ multiplex PCR; TCRdb has only the in-frame clones, and not every one. Here the sample spans some 60,000 clones, around 84% being singletons. V was cut by 5 bases and J by 3 bases, with 8 bases left in between. This CDR3 is built from 13 residues. The germline gives CDR1 SGHNT, CDR2 YENEEA. Sequencing was performed on CD4+ or CD8+ T cells sorted from blood, taken in a trial of the OX40 agonist ivuxolimab. The chain has TRBV11-3 and TRBJ2-1, with D perhaps TRBD1 (5 bases). The receptor was isolated from an adult with an advanced solid tumor such as melanoma, head and neck, liver or kidney cancer. The CDR3 region is CASSQDSYNEQFF. The DNA for the CDR3 is TGTGCCAGCAGCCAAGACAGCTACAATGAGCAGTTCTTC.